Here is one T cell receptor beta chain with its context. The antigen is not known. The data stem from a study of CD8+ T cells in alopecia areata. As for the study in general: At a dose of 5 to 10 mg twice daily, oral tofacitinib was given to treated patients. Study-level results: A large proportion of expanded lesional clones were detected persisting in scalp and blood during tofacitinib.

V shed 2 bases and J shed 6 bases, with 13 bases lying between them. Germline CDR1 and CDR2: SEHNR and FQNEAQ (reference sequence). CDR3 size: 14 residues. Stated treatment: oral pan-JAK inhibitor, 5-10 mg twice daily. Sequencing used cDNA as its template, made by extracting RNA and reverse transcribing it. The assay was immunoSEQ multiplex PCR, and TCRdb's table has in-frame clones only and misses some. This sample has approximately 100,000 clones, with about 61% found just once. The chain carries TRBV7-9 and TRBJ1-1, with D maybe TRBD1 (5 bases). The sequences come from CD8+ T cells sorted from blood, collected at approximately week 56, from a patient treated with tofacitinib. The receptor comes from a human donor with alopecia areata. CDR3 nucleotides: TGTGCCAGCAGCTTAAACAGGCTCGGAGCTGAAGCTTTCTTT. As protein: CASSLNRLGAEAFF.